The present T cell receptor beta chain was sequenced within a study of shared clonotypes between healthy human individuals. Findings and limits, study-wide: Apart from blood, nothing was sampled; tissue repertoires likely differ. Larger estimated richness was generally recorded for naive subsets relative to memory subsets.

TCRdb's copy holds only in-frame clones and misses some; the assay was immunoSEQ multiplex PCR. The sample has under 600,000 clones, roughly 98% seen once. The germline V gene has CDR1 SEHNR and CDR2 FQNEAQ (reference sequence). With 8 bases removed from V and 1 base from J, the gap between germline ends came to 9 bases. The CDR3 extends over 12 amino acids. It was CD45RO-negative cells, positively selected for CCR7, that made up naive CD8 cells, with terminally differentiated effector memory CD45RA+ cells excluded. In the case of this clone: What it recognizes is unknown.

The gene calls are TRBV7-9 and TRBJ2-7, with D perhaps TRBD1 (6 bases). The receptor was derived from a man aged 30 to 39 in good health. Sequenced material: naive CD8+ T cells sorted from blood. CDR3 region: CASRRGSYEQYF. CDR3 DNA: TGTGCCAGCCGCAGGGGTTCCTACGAGCAGTACTTC. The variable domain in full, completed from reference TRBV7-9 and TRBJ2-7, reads DTGVSQNPRHKITKRGQNVTFRCDPISEHNRLYWYRQTLGQGPEFLTYFQNEAQLEKSRLLSDRFSAERPKGSFSTLEIQRTEQGDSAMYLCASRRGSYEQYFGPGTRLTVT.